The rows below give T cell receptor beta chains drawn from one sample of a study of shared clonotypes between healthy human individuals. The repertoire was sequenced with immunoSEQ multiplex PCR; TCRdb's copy has only in-frame clones and lacks some. The sample holds under 2,500,000 clones, around 95% seen once. The sequenced sample was naive CD4+ T cells sorted from blood. The receptors were gathered from a man between 18 and 35 years old in good health. Each CDR3 is given with its conserved first and last residue. D genes are given only for firm matches. Only some rows state a clone size, as once, few, many or a class for expanded clones.

-	TRBV11-2	-	TRBJ2-5	TGTGCCAGCAGCTTAGGGTTGGGCACCCAAGAGACCCAGTACTTC	CASSLGLGTQETQYF
-	TRBV7-2	-	TRBJ1-2	TGTGCCAGCAGCTACACTGGGGCAATGGTCTATGGCTACACCTTC	CASSYTGAMVYGYTF
-	TRBV10-3	-	TRBJ2-5	TGTGCCATCAGTGTAACAGGTCCTTACCAAGAGACCCAGTACTTC	CAISVTGPYQETQYF
-	TRBV20-1	-	TRBJ2-1	TGCAGTGCTTCGCGCAATGAGCAGTTCTTC	CSASRNEQFF
-	TRBV10-3	once	TRBJ2-3	TGTGCCATCAGCCCTTCCAAAGATACGCAGTATTTT	CAISPSKDTQYF
-	TRBV7-3	once	TRBJ2-3	TGTGCCAGCAGCTTAACGAGGGATAGCTCAGATACGCAGTATTTT	CASSLTRDSSDTQYF
TRBD1	TRBV6-1	-	TRBJ2-5	TGTGCCAGCCAGATAGGGACAGTCGGTCAAGAGACCCAGTACTTC	CASQIGTVGQETQYF
TRBD1	TRBV6-5	-	TRBJ2-7	TGTGCCAGCAGTTTTCGACAGGGTGGGACCTACGAGCAGTACTTC	CASSFRQGGTYEQYF
-	TRBV11-2	-	TRBJ1-1	TGTGCCAGCAGCTTTGTGGGTGGCACTGAAGCTTTCTTT	CASSFVGGTEAFF
TRBD2	TRBV2	-	TRBJ2-2	TGTGCCAGCGCTCGAGCGGGGGGAGTGACCGGGGAGCTGTTTTTT	CASARAGGVTGELFF
TRBD1	TRBV29-1	-	TRBJ1-1	TGCAGCGGGAGGACAGGGTGGAACACTGAAGCTTTCTTT	CSGRTGWNTEAFF
TRBD1	TRBV10-3	-	TRBJ1-4	TGTGCCATCCGATTCCGGGACAGGGTAAGGGTTAATAATGAAAAACTGTTTTTT	CAIRFRDRVRVNNEKLFF
TRBD1	TRBV28	-	TRBJ1-1	TGTGCCAGTACAAACCCAGGGGGTTGGACTGAAGCTTTCTTT	CASTNPGGWTEAFF
-	TRBV7-2	-	TRBJ1-2	TGTGCCAGCAGCTTAAGTTGGGCTAACTATGGCTACACCTTC	CASSLSWANYGYTF
-	TRBV6-5	-	TRBJ1-2	TGTGCCAGCAGGAATCCCGGGGGGGGCGTTTATGGCTACACCTTC	CASRNPGGGVYGYTF
TRBD2	TRBV28	-	TRBJ2-7	TGTGCCAGCAGTTTGCCTAGCGGGGGCACCTACGAGCAGTACTTC	CASSLPSGGTYEQYF
-	TRBV4-1	-	TRBJ1-3	TGCGCCAGCAGCCAAGGATTCCGGGGGTGGGGGCTAGGAAACACCATATATTTT	CASSQGFRGWGLGNTIYF
TRBD2	TRBV7-2	-	TRBJ2-5	TGTGCCAGCAGCTTTGCGGGAGAAGAGACCCAGTACTTC	CASSFAGEETQYF
-	TRBV29-1	once	TRBJ1-2	TGCAGCGTTGAAGATCAGGGAGGGAGGAATGGCTACACCTTC	CSVEDQGGRNGYTF
-	TRBV28	-	TRBJ1-5	TGTGCCAGCAGTTCGCCAGTGGGGGTGGATCAGCCCCAGCATTTT	CASSSPVGVDQPQHF
TRBD2	TRBV6-1	-	TRBJ2-5	TGTGCCAGCAGTGGGGGACTAGCGGGGCGAGAGACCCAGTACTTC	CASSGGLAGRETQYF
TRBD1	TRBV18	-	TRBJ1-3	TGTGCCAGCTCACCGGGACAGGGGTCCGGAAACACCATATATTTT	CASSPGQGSGNTIYF
-	TRBV5-4	-	TRBJ2-6	TGTGCCAGCAGCTCGGGGATCCCTAGTGCTACTGGGGCCAACGTCCTGACTTTC	CASSSGIPSATGANVLTF
TRBD1	TRBV10-1	-	TRBJ2-7	TGCGCCAGCAGTGGGGAACAGGGGTACGAGCAGTACTTC	CASSGEQGYEQYF
-	TRBV12-1	-	TRBJ2-2	TGTGCCAGCAGCTTTGCCGGAGCGAACACCGGGGAGCTGTTTTTT	CASSFAGANTGELFF
-	TRBV6-1	-	TRBJ2-7	TGTGCCAGCAGCCCAGGCGGGGCAGGCTCCTACGAGCAGTACTTC	CASSPGGAGSYEQYF